Listed below are T cell receptor beta chains from one sample, sequenced in a study of T-cell reconstitution after alpha-beta-depleted transplantation in children. TCRdb called the PCR reads again in MiXCR, with one record for every CDR3 protein. The sample lists roughly 400,000 distinct CDR3 sequences; around 21% were seen once. The sequences come from PBMCs from the stem cell graft donor, collected from the stem cell graft. The receptors originated from a human donor who donated a stem cell graft to a child with acute myeloid leukemia. Each CDR3 is given with its conserved first and last residue. Fields, in order: CDR3 protein, CDR3 DNA, D gene, J gene, V gene, clone size. A D gene is named only where the DNA matches it firmly. Clone sizes are given selectively: once, few, many, or a class where the clone is expanded.

cdr3_aa: CSVEVTGGVFF
cdr3_nt: TGCAGCGTTGAAGTTACAGGGGGAGTGTTTTTT
d_call: TRBD1
j_call: TRBJ1-4
v_call: TRBV29-1
clone_size: NA

cdr3_aa: CASSQDRWNNEQFF
cdr3_nt: TGTGCCAGCAGCCAAGATCGATGGAACAATGAGCAGTTCTTC
d_call: NA
j_call: TRBJ2-1
v_call: TRBV4-2
clone_size: once

cdr3_aa: CSASAPAGRETQYF
cdr3_nt: TGCAGTGCTAGTGCCCCGGCTGGCCGGGAGACCCAGTACTTC
d_call: NA
j_call: TRBJ2-5
v_call: TRBV20-1
clone_size: few

cdr3_aa: CASSPGLVGLEQYF
cdr3_nt: TGTGCCAGCAGCCCAGGACTAGTGGGCCTGGAGCAGTACTTC
d_call: TRBD2
j_call: TRBJ2-7
v_call: TRBV9
clone_size: many

cdr3_aa: CASSLAFSAMNTEAFF
cdr3_nt: TGTGCCAGCAGCTTGGCGTTTTCGGCCATGAACACTGAAGCTTTCTTT
d_call: NA
j_call: TRBJ1-1
v_call: TRBV5-6
clone_size: NA

cdr3_aa: CSSRETGAGDTGELFF
cdr3_nt: TGCAGTTCACGGGAGACGGGAGCGGGTGACACCGGGGAGCTGTTTTTT
d_call: NA
j_call: TRBJ2-2
v_call: TRBV20-1
clone_size: few

cdr3_aa: CSATSGSAYNEQFF
cdr3_nt: TGCAGTGCCACTAGCGGGAGCGCCTACAATGAGCAGTTCTTC
d_call: TRBD2
j_call: TRBJ2-1
v_call: TRBV20-1
clone_size: NA

cdr3_aa: CASSQEWQGTYEQYF
cdr3_nt: TGCGCCAGCAGCCAAGAGTGGCAGGGAACCTACGAGCAGTACTTC
d_call: NA
j_call: TRBJ2-7
v_call: TRBV4-3
clone_size: few

cdr3_aa: CASSLSQRAGYGYTF
cdr3_nt: TGTGCCAGCAGCTTATCCCAGAGGGCAGGCTATGGCTACACCTTC
d_call: NA
j_call: TRBJ1-2
v_call: TRBV7-2
clone_size: few

cdr3_aa: CASSLLPSQPQHF
cdr3_nt: TGTGCCAGCAGCCTACTCCCGAGTCAGCCCCAGCATTTT
d_call: NA
j_call: TRBJ1-5
v_call: TRBV7-2
clone_size: NA

cdr3_aa: CSVHRGTAGHNEQFF
cdr3_nt: TGCAGCGTACACAGGGGGACGGCGGGACATAATGAGCAGTTCTTC
d_call: TRBD1
j_call: TRBJ2-1
v_call: TRBV29-1
clone_size: few

cdr3_aa: CASTPGTSEFSYEQYF
cdr3_nt: TGTGCCAGCACCCCCGGGACTAGCGAATTTTCCTACGAGCAGTACTTC
d_call: TRBD2
j_call: TRBJ2-7
v_call: TRBV12-3/TRBV12-4
clone_size: NA

cdr3_aa: CSASRRGDGYTF
cdr3_nt: TGCAGTGCTTCTCGTCGGGGGGACGGCTACACCTTC
d_call: NA
j_call: TRBJ1-2
v_call: TRBV20-1
clone_size: NA

cdr3_aa: CASSQFSGEQFF
cdr3_nt: TGTGCCAGCAGTCAATTTAGCGGTGAGCAGTTCTTC
d_call: NA
j_call: TRBJ2-1
v_call: TRBV12-3/TRBV12-4
clone_size: few

cdr3_aa: CSARDRTSGRANEQFF
cdr3_nt: TGCAGTGCTAGAGATCGGACTAGCGGGAGGGCCAATGAGCAGTTCTTC
d_call: TRBD2
j_call: TRBJ2-1
v_call: TRBV20-1
clone_size: few

cdr3_aa: CASSRTSGKAFSYEQYF
cdr3_nt: TGTGCCAGCAGTCGGACTAGCGGGAAGGCGTTCTCCTACGAGCAGTACTTC
d_call: TRBD2
j_call: TRBJ2-7
v_call: TRBV12-3/TRBV12-4
clone_size: few

cdr3_aa: CASSRAQGDQMNNEQFF
cdr3_nt: TGTGCCAGCAGTCGAGCACAGGGGGACCAGATGAACAATGAGCAGTTCTTC
d_call: TRBD1
j_call: TRBJ2-1
v_call: TRBV3-1
clone_size: few

cdr3_aa: CASSQARTSTDTQYF
cdr3_nt: TGTGCCAGCAGCCAAGCCAGGACTAGCACAGATACGCAGTATTTT
d_call: NA
j_call: TRBJ2-3
v_call: TRBV4-2
clone_size: NA

cdr3_aa: CASQRRDEQYF
cdr3_nt: TGTGCCAGCCAGAGGAGGGATGAGCAGTACTTC
d_call: NA
j_call: TRBJ2-7
v_call: TRBV6-5
clone_size: few

cdr3_aa: CASSQRDVSNQPQHF
cdr3_nt: TGCGCCAGCAGCCAAAGGGACGTGAGCAATCAGCCCCAGCATTTT
d_call: NA
j_call: TRBJ1-5
v_call: TRBV4-1
clone_size: few

cdr3_aa: CASSLVRLGEQFF
cdr3_nt: TGTGCCAGCAGCTTAGTACGGTTGGGTGAGCAGTTCTTC
d_call: NA
j_call: TRBJ2-1
v_call: TRBV7-2
clone_size: many

cdr3_aa: CASSVRTGHGYTF
cdr3_nt: TGTGCCAGCAGCGTTAGGACAGGGCATGGCTACACCTTC
d_call: TRBD1
j_call: TRBJ1-2
v_call: TRBV2
clone_size: few

cdr3_aa: CASSSPTFQETQYF
cdr3_nt: TGTGCCAGCAGTTCGCCGACTTTCCAAGAGACCCAGTACTTC
d_call: NA
j_call: TRBJ2-5
v_call: TRBV28
clone_size: few

cdr3_aa: CASSSEFADTQYF
cdr3_nt: TGTGCCAGCAGCTCCGAATTTGCAGATACGCAGTATTTT
d_call: NA
j_call: TRBJ2-3
v_call: TRBV7-9
clone_size: NA

cdr3_aa: CSARVSGGTYEQYF
cdr3_nt: TGCAGTGCTAGAGTTAGCGGGGGGACCTACGAGCAGTACTTC
d_call: TRBD2
j_call: TRBJ2-7
v_call: TRBV20-1
clone_size: NA

cdr3_aa: CASSPRGQGFSNQPQHF
cdr3_nt: TGTGCCAGCAGTCCTAGAGGACAGGGTTTCAGCAATCAGCCCCAGCATTTT
d_call: TRBD1
j_call: TRBJ1-5
v_call: TRBV12-3/TRBV12-4
clone_size: few

cdr3_aa: CASSHGTGVRSYEQYF
cdr3_nt: TGCGCCAGCAGCCACGGGACAGGGGTCCGCTCCTACGAGCAGTACTTC
d_call: TRBD1
j_call: TRBJ2-7
v_call: TRBV4-3
clone_size: many

cdr3_aa: CASSKNLRDTYEQYF
cdr3_nt: TGTGCCAGCAGCAAAAACTTGCGGGACACCTACGAGCAGTACTTC
d_call: NA
j_call: TRBJ2-7
v_call: TRBV21-1
clone_size: NA

cdr3_aa: CASSLVTSGRVYEQYF
cdr3_nt: TGTGCCAGCAGCTTGGTGACTAGCGGGAGGGTCTACGAGCAGTACTTC
d_call: TRBD2
j_call: TRBJ2-7
v_call: TRBV5-6
clone_size: NA

cdr3_aa: CSAPGGETYNEQFF
cdr3_nt: TGCAGTGCTCCTGGCGGGGAAACCTACAATGAGCAGTTCTTC
d_call: NA
j_call: TRBJ2-1
v_call: TRBV20-1
clone_size: many

cdr3_aa: CASSQDPSNTYEQYF
cdr3_nt: TGCGCCAGCAGCCAAGATCCCTCCAATACCTACGAGCAGTACTTC
d_call: NA
j_call: TRBJ2-7
v_call: TRBV4-1
clone_size: many